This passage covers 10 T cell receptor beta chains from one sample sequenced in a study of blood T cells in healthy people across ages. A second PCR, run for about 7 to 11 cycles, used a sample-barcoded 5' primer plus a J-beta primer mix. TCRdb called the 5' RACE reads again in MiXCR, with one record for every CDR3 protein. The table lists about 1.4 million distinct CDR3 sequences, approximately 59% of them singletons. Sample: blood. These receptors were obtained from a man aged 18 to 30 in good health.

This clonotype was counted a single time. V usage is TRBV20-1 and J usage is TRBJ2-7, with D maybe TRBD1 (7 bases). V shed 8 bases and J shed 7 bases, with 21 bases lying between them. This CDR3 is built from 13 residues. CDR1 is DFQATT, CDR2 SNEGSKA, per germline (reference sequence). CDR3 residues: CSLWAGGMNEQYF. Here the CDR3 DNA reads TGCAGTCTTTGGGCAGGGGGGATGAATGAGCAGTACTTC.

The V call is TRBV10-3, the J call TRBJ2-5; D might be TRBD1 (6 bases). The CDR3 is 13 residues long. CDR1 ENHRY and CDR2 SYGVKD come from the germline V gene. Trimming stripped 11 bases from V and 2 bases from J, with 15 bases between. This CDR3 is CASQGWDQETQYF. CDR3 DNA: TGTGCCTCCCAGGGGTGGGATCAAGAGACCCAGTACTTC.

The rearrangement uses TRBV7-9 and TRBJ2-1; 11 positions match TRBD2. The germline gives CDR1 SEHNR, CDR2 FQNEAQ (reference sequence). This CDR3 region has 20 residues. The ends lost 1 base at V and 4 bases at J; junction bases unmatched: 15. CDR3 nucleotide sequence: TGTGCCAGCAGCTTAGATATTACGGGACTAGCGGTCCTCCCTTACAATGAGCAGTTCTTC. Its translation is CASSLDITGLAVLPYNEQFF.

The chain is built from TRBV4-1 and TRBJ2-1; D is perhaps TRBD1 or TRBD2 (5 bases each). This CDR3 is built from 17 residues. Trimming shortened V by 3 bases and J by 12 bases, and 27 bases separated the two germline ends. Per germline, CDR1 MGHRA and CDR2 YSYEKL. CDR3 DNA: TGCGCCAGCAGCCAGAGCCCCATCAGGGACCCGAAGGCGGTGCAGTTCTTC. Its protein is CASSQSPIRDPKAVQFF.

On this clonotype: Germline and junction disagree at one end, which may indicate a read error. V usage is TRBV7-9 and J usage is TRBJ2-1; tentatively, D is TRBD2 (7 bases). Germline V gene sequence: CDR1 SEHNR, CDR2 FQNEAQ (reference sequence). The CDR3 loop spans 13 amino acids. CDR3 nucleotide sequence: TGTGCCAGCAGCTTCAGCGGGGACAAGGAGCAGTTCTTC. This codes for CASSFSGDKEQFF.

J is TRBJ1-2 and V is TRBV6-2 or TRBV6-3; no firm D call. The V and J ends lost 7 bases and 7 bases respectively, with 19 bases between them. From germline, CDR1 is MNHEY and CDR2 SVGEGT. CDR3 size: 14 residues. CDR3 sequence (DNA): TGTGCCAGCACGGTCAACCTAACGCCCGGTGGCTACACCTTC. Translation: CASTVNLTPGGYTF.

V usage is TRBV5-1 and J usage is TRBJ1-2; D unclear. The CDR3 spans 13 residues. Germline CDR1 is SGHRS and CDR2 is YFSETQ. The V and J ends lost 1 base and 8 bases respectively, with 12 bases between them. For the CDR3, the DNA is TGCGCCAGCAGCTTGACGTACTTATCAGGCTACACCTTC. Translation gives CASSLTYLSGYTF.

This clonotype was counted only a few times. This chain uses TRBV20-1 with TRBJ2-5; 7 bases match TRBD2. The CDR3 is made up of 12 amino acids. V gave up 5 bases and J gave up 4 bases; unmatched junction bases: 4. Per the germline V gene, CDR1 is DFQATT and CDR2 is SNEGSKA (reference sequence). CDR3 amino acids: CSAAKRGETQYF. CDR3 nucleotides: TGCAGTGCTGCCAAGCGGGGAGAGACCCAGTACTTC.

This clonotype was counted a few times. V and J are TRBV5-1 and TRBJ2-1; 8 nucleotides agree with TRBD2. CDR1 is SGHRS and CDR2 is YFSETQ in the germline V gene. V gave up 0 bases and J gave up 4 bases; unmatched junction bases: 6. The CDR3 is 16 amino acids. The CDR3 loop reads CASSLDAGGIYNEQFF. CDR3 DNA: TGCGCCAGCAGCTTGGATGCGGGAGGAATATACAATGAGCAGTTCTTC.

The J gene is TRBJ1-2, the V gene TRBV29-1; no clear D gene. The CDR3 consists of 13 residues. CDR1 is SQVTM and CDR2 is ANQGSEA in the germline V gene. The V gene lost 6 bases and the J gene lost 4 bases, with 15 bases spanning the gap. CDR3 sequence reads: CSVRTTPRYGYTF. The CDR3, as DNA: TGCAGCGTAAGGACGACACCACGCTATGGCTACACCTTC.